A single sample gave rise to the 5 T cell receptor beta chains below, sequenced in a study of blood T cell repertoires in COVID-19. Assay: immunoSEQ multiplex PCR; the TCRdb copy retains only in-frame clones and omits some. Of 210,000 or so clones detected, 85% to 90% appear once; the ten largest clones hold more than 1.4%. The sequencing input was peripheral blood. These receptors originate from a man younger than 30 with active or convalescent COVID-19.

CDR3 amino acids: CASGGSSGNTIYF. DNA of the CDR3: TGTGCCTCGGGAGGGAGCTCTGGAAACACCATATATTTT. The rearrangement joins TRBV28 to TRBJ1-3; D gene ambiguous. The CDR3 covers 13 residues. The V gene's germline CDR1 is MDHEN and CDR2 SYDVKM. V lost 11 bases to trimming and J lost 0 bases, with 11 bases between them.

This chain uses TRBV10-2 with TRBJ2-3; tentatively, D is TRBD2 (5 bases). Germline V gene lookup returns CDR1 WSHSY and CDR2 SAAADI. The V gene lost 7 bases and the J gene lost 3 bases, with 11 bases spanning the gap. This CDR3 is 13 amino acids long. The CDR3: CASTGSVTDTQYF. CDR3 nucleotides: TGCGCCAGCACGGGTAGCGTGACAGATACGCAGTATTTT.

CDR3 bases: TGTGCCAGCAGCTTCCATACCGCCGGGACTAGCGCCGGGGAGCTGTTTTTT. It codes for CASSFHTAGTSAGELFF. The V and J genes are TRBV7-6 and TRBJ2-2; 10 positions match TRBD2. The CDR3 spans 17 residues. Trimming at V came to 3 bases and at J to 6 bases, leaving 10 bases not matched to a gene. Germline CDR1 is SGHVS and CDR2 is FNYEAQ.

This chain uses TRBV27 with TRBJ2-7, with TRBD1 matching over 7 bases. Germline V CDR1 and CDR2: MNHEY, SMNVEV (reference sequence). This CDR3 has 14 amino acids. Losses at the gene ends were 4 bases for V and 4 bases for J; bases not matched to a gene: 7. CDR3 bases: TGTGCCAGCAGTTACCAGACAGGGATATACGAGCAGTACTTC. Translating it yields CASSYQTGIYEQYF.

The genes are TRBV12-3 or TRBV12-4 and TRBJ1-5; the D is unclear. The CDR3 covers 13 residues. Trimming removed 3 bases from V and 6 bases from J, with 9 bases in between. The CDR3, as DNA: TGTGCCAGCAGTTTGGTTGAGGGTCAGCCCCAGCATTTT. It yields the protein CASSLVEGQPQHF.